The TCR beta chain described here comes from a study of T cell responses to AZD1222 COVID-19 vaccine. The assay was immunoSEQ multiplex PCR, and TCRdb's table has in-frame clones only and misses some. This table has over 75,000 clones, around 87% appearing once. CDR1 and CDR2 from the germline V gene are MNHEY and SVGAGI. The CDR3 has 15 residues. V shed 5 bases, J shed 8 bases, and the junction held 6 bases outside the gene matches. The TCR sequence derives from an adult in good health. The source was peripheral blood, collected on day 0 of AZD1222 vaccination. The rearrangement links TRBV6-5 to TRBJ2-1; 13 bases match TRBD2. Here the CDR3 reads CASSPRTSGSDEQFF. The CDR3 bases are TGTGCCAGCAGTCCAAGGACTAGCGGGAGCGATGAGCAGTTCTTC.